The 2 T cell receptor beta chains below were found in one sample sequenced in a study of shared clonotypes between healthy human individuals (dated by TCRdb to about 2020). Library preparation employed the immunoSEQ multiplex PCR assay. TCRdb's version of the immuneACCESS table is confined to in-frame rearrangements and falls short of the full clone set. An unresolved V gene accounts for under half of the shortfall where checked; the remainder is of unknown origin. The sample data list about 700,000 clones, and about 91% of these were observed just once. The ten largest clones add up to 20% to 25% of the sample. CD8 naive samples were obtained by positive selection for CCR7 among CD45RO-negative cells, yielding a CD45RA+CCR7+ population from which TemRA cells were excluded. Sequenced sample: naive CD8+ T cells sorted from blood. The sample's cell subset or site, from its label and the paper: CD45RA+CCR7+. The receptors were gathered from a man aged 25-40 years in good health.

The chain recombines TRBV27 with TRBJ2-3; D may correspond to TRBD1 or TRBD2 (5 bases each). V was trimmed by 3 bases and J by 0 bases, leaving 10 bases between them. The V gene's germline CDR1 is MNHEY and CDR2 SMNVEV (reference sequence). The CDR3 runs 15 residues. The CDR3 DNA follows: TGTGCCAGCAGTTTCGACGGGGCTAGCACAGATACGCAGTATTTT. Protein product: CASSFDGASTDTQYF.

This clone has more than one count but fewer than ten. The chain is built from TRBV13 and TRBJ2-7, with D perhaps TRBD1 or TRBD2 (5 bases each). The CDR3 is made up of 15 amino acids. The germline V gene encodes CDR1 PRHDT and CDR2 FYEKMQ (reference sequence). Trimming shortened V by 2 bases and J by 3 bases, and 14 bases separated the two germline ends. The CDR3 sequence: CASSLRRDAFYEQYF. The CDR3 DNA reads as TGTGCCAGCAGCTTAAGACGGGACGCCTTCTACGAGCAGTACTTC.